One and the same sample provided the 19 T cell receptor beta chains below, sequenced in a study of neurological immune-mediated disorders. This sample's time point: longitudinal time-point 2. TCRdb ran MiXCR on the 5' RACE reads and lists one entry per CDR3 protein. The data contain 50,000 or so distinct CDR3 sequences, 10% to 15% of them singletons. Sequenced material: PBMCs. Source of these receptors: a male donor with HTLV-1-associated myelopathy (HAM/TSP).

This clonotype has at least ten counts. V gene TRBV4-3 combines with J gene TRBJ2-7; TRBD1 aligns across 7 bases. This CDR3 comprises 15 residues. Germline CDR1 reads LGHNA; CDR2 reads YSLEER. The V and J ends lost 2 bases and 0 bases, in that order; junction bases with no gene match: 4. CDR3: CASSQSNRGSYEQYF. The CDR3, as DNA: TGCGCCAGCAGCCAAAGCAACAGGGGCTCCTACGAGCAGTACTTC.

This clonotype was counted at least ten times. The rearrangement links TRBV12-5 to TRBJ1-2, with D unclear. V gave up 4 bases and J gave up 0 bases, with 9 bases separating them. The V gene's germline CDR1 is LGHNT and CDR2 FRNRAP. This CDR3 contains 14 residues. The CDR3, as DNA: TGTGCTAGTGGTTCATGGACCGCTAACTATGGCTACACCTTC. This codes for CASGSWTANYGYTF.

Ten or more counts support this clonotype. V is TRBV11-2 and J is TRBJ2-7; D is unclear. This CDR3 region has 12 residues. Germline V gene lookup returns CDR1 SGHAT and CDR2 FQNNGV. V gave up 2 bases and J gave up 6 bases, with 8 bases separating them. The CDR3 nucleotides read TGTGCCAGCAGCTTACGGGTGGGCGAGCAGTACTTC. Translated, it gives CASSLRVGEQYF.

This clonotype came up many times. The CDR3 nucleotides read TGTGCCAGCAGCTTTGTCCCAGATACGCAGTATTTT. The encoded protein is CASSFVPDTQYF. This chain joins TRBV11-2 and TRBJ2-3; D gene uncertain. Trimming removed 3 bases from V and 4 bases from J, with 5 bases in between. The V gene's germline CDR1 is SGHAT and CDR2 FQNNGV. The CDR3 has 12 residues.

This clonotype occurred many times. The chain uses TRBV5-5 and TRBJ1-1; no firm D call. V was shortened by 1 base and J by 6 bases, with 10 bases between the two germline ends. The CDR3 spans 13 residues. CDR1 is SGHKS, CDR2 YYEKEE, per germline (reference sequence). The CDR3 sequence: CASSLSSGAEAFF. The DNA for the CDR3 is TGTGCCAGCAGCTTGTCTAGTGGAGCTGAAGCTTTCTTT.

This clonotype was detected ten times or more. The rearrangement links TRBV6-5 to TRBJ2-7; D gene ambiguous. The CDR3 is 14 residues long. Germline lookup yields CDR1 MNHEY and CDR2 SVGAGI. The V end lost 6 bases, the J end lost 3 bases, and 15 bases lay between the germline ends. The CDR3 sequence: CASRDAAQHYEQYF. As DNA, the CDR3 is TGTGCCAGCAGGGACGCCGCTCAACACTACGAGCAGTACTTC.

This clonotype was observed at least ten times. J is TRBJ2-7 and V is TRBV9, with 7 bases fitting TRBD2. The germline gives CDR1 SGDLS, CDR2 YYNGEE. V was clipped by 0 bases and J by 5 bases; unmatched bases: 5. The CDR3 sequence is 14 residues long. For the CDR3, the DNA is TGTGCCAGCAGCGTAGATAGACTAGCAGACGAGCAGTACTTC. Its protein product is CASSVDRLADEQYF. Using reference TRBV9 and TRBJ2-7 for the parts outside the CDR3, the full variable domain is DSGVTQTPKHLITATGQRVTLRCSPRSGDLSVYWYQQSLDQGLQFLIQYYNGEERAKGNILERFSAQQFPDLHSELNLSSLELGDSALYFCASSVDRLADEQYFGPGTRLTVT.

This clonotype was observed at least ten times. This chain joins TRBV5-1 and TRBJ2-3; tentatively, D is TRBD1 (6 bases). The V gene lost 3 bases and the J gene lost 6 bases, with 14 bases spanning the gap. The germline gives CDR1 SGHRS, CDR2 YFSETQ. The CDR3 runs 14 residues. In DNA form, the CDR3 reads TGCGCCAGCAGCTCCGGACAGTCCTCGGATACGCAGTATTTT. It encodes CASSSGQSSDTQYF. The entire variable domain, with the rest obtained from reference TRBV5-1 and TRBJ2-3, is as follows: KAGVTQTPRYLIKTRGQQVTLSCSPISGHRSVSWYQQTPGQGLQFLFEYFSETQRNKGNFPGRFSGRQFSNSRSEMNVSTLELGDSALYLCASSSGQSSDTQYFGPGTRLTVL.

This clonotype was seen at least ten times. The chain has TRBV20-1 and TRBJ2-3; 7 bases match TRBD2. This CDR3 comprises 16 residues. CDR1 and CDR2 (germline): DFQATT, SNEGSKA (reference sequence). V lost 6 bases and J lost 0; bases outside the gene matches: 12. The CDR3: CSAIPGTISSTDTQYF. CDR3 nucleotide sequence: TGCAGTGCCATCCCTGGGACTATCTCTAGCACAGATACGCAGTATTTT.

Many counts were recorded for this clonotype. The V and J genes are TRBV20-1 and TRBJ2-3; 14 bases fit TRBD2. Trimming took 1 base from V and 4 from J; bases not matched to a gene: 1. Germline CDR1 is DFQATT and CDR2 is SNEGSKA (reference sequence). The CDR3 covers 15 residues. CDR3 sequence reads: CSARGLAGGADTQYF. The CDR3 coding sequence is TGCAGTGCTAGAGGACTAGCGGGGGGGGCAGATACGCAGTATTTT.

This clonotype was counted many times. A junction boundary mismatches the germline segment, possibly from a read error. The V call is TRBV27, the J call TRBJ2-5; 8 bases agree with TRBD1. This CDR3 has 16 residues. Per the germline V gene, CDR1 is MNHEY and CDR2 is SMNVEV (reference sequence). This chain's CDR3 is CASSLWTGPPQETQYF. The CDR3 DNA reads TGTGCCAGCAGCTTATGGACAGGGCCACCCCAAGAGACCCAGTACTTC.

This clonotype has at least ten counts. The chain recombines TRBV5-1 with TRBJ1-2; weak D call: TRBD1 (5 bases). With 0 bases removed from V and 8 bases from J, the gap between germline ends came to 17 bases. The CDR3 consists of 15 residues. Germline CDR1 is SGHRS and CDR2 is YFSETQ. The chain's CDR3 is CASSLEGRSPYGYTF. CDR3 in DNA: TGCGCCAGCAGCTTGGAGGGGCGATCCCCCTACGGCTACACCTTC.

Many counts were recorded for this clonotype. This rearrangement joins TRBV6-5 to TRBJ1-2; TRBD1 aligns across 9 bases. CDR3 length: 13 residues. Per germline, CDR1 MNHEY and CDR2 SVGAGI. Germline trimming cut 7 bases from V and 3 bases from J; bases unmatched to any gene: 3. CDR3 in amino acids: CASIRQGDYGYTF. CDR3 nucleotides: TGTGCCAGCATCAGACAGGGGGACTATGGCTACACCTTC.

The chain couples TRBV6-1 to TRBJ1-1, with D unresolved. The germline V gene has CDR1 MNHNS and CDR2 SASEGT. Trimming took 4 bases from V and 3 from J, leaving 12 bases between them. This CDR3 spans 14 amino acids. CDR3 sequence: CASSVSAVHTEAFF. CDR3 coding DNA: TGTGCCAGCAGTGTATCAGCCGTGCACACTGAAGCTTTCTTT.

Many counts were recorded for this clonotype. The chain joins TRBV5-1 to TRBJ2-7; D ambiguous. The CDR3 totals 13 residues. Deletions cut 4 bases from V and 7 bases from J, with 15 bases between. Germline V lookup: CDR1 SGHRS, CDR2 YFSETQ. The CDR3 sequence is CASSPGRRSEQYF. Written as DNA, the CDR3 is TGCGCCAGCAGCCCCGGGCGGAGAAGTGAGCAGTACTTC.

The J gene is TRBJ2-7, the V gene TRBV5-5, with 7 bases matching TRBD1. Germline V gene data show CDR1 as SGHKS and CDR2 as YYEKEE (reference sequence). V was clipped by 4 bases and J by 13 bases; unmatched bases: 14. There are 13 residues in the CDR3. CDR3 residues: CASSARRDSSVYF. In DNA, the CDR3 is TGTGCCAGCAGCGCGCGCCGGGACAGCTCAGTTTACTTC.

V is TRBV20-1 and J is TRBJ2-2; D perhaps matches TRBD1 (5 bases). Deletions cut 5 bases from V and 5 bases from J, with 15 bases between. The germline V gene has CDR1 DFQATT and CDR2 SNEGSKA (reference sequence). The CDR3 has 14 residues. Written as DNA, the CDR3 is TGCAGTGCTTCCCGGACATCCGAGACCGGGGAGCTGTTTTTT. Translation: CSASRTSETGELFF.

Turning to this clonotype: The DNA is omitted, as the CDR3 cannot be located on it reliably, and the CDR3 follows TCRdb's listing. The chain is built from TRBV3-1 and TRBJ1-2; no DNA check was done on the table's D call, TRBD1. The CDR3 is 22 amino acids long, termini counted. The germline V gene encodes CDR1 LGHDT and CDR2 YNNKEL (reference sequence). CDR3 sequence reads: CASSFYICSASPVRGTGYGYTF.

This clonotype was seen ten or more times. CDR3 coding DNA: TGCAGCGTTAAGGGACAGGGGTTAAGGGAAAAACTGTTTTTT. This codes for CSVKGQGLREKLFF. This rearrangement joins TRBV29-1 to TRBJ1-4; TRBD1 agrees at 10 bases. The ends lost 5 bases at V and 8 bases at J; junction bases unmatched: 8. Germline CDR1 and CDR2: SQVTM and ANQGSEA. The CDR3 spans 14 residues.